This T cell receptor (beta chain) comes out of a study of blood T cell repertoires in COVID-19. CDR1 and CDR2 from the germline V gene are MNHEY and SVGAGI. This CDR3 comprises 15 residues. Trimming took off 10 bases at V and 8 bases at J, with 23 bases between the two ends. Sequencing used immunoSEQ multiplex PCR; TCRdb keeps in-frame clones, though not all of them. Of some 110,000 clones in the sample, roughly 80% were seen once. Specimen: peripheral blood. This chain connects TRBV6-5 to TRBJ1-4; tentatively, D is TRBD1 (5 bases). The sequence was obtained from a man between 65 and 79 years old with acute or convalescent COVID-19. The CDR3 region has the DNA TGTGCCACCTCTGGGGGGTGGGGCAGCCCAGAAAAACTGTTTTTT. Translated, it gives CATSGGWGSPEKLFF.